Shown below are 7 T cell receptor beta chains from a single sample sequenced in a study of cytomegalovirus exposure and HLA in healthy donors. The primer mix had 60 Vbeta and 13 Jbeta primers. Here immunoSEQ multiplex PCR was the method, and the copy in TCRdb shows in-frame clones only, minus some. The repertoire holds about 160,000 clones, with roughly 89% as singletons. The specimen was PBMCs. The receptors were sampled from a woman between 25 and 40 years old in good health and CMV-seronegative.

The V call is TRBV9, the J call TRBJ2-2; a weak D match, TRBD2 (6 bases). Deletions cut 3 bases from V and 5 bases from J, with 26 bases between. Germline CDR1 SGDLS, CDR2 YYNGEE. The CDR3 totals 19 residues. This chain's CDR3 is CASSALEWDSWEGTGELFF. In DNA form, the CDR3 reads TGTGCCAGCAGCGCACTGGAATGGGACTCCTGGGAAGGGACCGGGGAGCTGTTTTTT.

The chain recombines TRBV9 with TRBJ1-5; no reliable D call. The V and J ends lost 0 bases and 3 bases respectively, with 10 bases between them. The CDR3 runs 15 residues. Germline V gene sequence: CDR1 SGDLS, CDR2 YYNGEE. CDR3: CASSVGSLDNQPQHF. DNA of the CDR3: TGTGCCAGCAGCGTAGGCAGTCTAGACAATCAGCCCCAGCATTTT.

The CDR3 DNA reads TGTGCCAGCAGCCAAGTAGGGGTTGGCTACACCTTC. Protein sequence: CASSQVGVGYTF. The V and J genes are TRBV14 and TRBJ1-2; TRBD1 is a possible D gene (5 bases). The CDR3 loop spans 12 amino acids. The germline gives CDR1 SGHDN, CDR2 FVKESK. Trimming removed 1 base from V and 7 bases from J, with 7 bases in between.

CDR3 in DNA: TGTGCCAGCAGCGCCCGACAGGGAACCTACGAGCAGTACTTC. It yields the protein CASSARQGTYEQYF. The chain has TRBV6-1 and TRBJ2-7, with 7 bases lining up with TRBD1. In germline, CDR1 is MNHNS, CDR2 SASEGT. This CDR3 has 14 residues. The ends lost 6 bases at V and 2 bases at J; junction bases unmatched: 7.

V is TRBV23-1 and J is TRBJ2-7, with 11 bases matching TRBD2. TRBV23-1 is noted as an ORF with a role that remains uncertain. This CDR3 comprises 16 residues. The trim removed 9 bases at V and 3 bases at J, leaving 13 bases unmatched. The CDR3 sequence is CASPAKKLAGVYEQYF. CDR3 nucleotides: TGCGCCAGTCCTGCCAAGAAACTAGCGGGGGTCTACGAGCAGTACTTC.

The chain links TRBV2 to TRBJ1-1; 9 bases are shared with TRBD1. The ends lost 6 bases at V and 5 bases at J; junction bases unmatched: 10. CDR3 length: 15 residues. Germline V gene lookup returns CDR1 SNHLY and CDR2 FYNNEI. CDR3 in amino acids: CASRTPGQGPTEAFF. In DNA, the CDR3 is TGTGCCAGCAGGACACCGGGACAGGGTCCGACTGAAGCTTTCTTT.

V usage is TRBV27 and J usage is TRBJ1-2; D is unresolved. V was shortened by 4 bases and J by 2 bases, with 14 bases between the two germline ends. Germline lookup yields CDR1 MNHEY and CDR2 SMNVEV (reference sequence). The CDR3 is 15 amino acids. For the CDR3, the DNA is TGTGCCAGCAGTTCGCCAGCCGGGAAAAACTATGGCTACACCTTC. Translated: CASSSPAGKNYGYTF.